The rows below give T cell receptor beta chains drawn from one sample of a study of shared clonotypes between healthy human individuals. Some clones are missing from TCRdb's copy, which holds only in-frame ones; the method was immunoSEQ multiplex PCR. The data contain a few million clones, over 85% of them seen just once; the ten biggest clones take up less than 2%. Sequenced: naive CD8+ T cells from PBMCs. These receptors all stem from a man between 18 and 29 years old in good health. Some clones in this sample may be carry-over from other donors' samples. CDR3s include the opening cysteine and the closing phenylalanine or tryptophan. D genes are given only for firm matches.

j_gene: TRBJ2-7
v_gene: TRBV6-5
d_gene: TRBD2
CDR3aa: CASSYSASGPWEVYF
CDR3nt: TGTGCCAGCAGTTATAGCGCTAGCGGGCCCTGGGAGGTGTACTTC

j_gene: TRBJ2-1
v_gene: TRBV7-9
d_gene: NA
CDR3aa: CASSSPGTTRSNEQFF
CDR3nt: TGTGCCAGCAGCTCACCCGGGACAACGAGGAGCAATGAGCAGTTCTTC

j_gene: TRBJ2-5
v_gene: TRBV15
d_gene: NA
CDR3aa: CATSIGVIETQYF
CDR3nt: TGTGCCACCAGCATCGGGGTAATAGAGACCCAGTACTTC

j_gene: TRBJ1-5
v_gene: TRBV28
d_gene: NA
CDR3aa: CASSRRRNQPQHF
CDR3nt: TGTGCCAGCAGTCGGAGGCGCAATCAGCCCCAGCATTTT

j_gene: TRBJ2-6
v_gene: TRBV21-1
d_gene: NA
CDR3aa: CASSIKQGGLSGANVLTF
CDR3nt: TGTGCCAGCAGCATAAAACAGGGGGGTTTGTCTGGGGCCAACGTCCTGACTTTC

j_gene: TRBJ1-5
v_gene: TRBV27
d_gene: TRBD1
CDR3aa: CASSPLFQGAQQPQHF
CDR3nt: TGTGCCAGCAGTCCCTTATTCCAGGGGGCACAGCAGCCCCAGCATTTT

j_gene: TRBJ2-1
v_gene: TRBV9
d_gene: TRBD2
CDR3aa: CASSAPTGTSAYNEQFF
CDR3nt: TGTGCCAGCAGCGCCCCAACGGGGACTAGCGCTTACAATGAGCAGTTCTTC

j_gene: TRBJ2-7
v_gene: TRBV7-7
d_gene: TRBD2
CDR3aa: CASSWTGTSEQYF
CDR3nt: TGTGCCAGCAGCTGGACCGGGACTAGCGAGCAGTACTTC

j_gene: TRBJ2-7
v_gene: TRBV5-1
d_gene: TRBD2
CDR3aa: CASSLAGLDDYEQYF
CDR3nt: TGCGCCAGCAGCTTGGCGGGACTAGACGATTACGAGCAGTACTTC

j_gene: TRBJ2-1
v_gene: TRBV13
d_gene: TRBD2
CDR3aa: CASGTSGYNEQFF
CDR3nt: TGTGCCAGTGGGACTAGCGGGTACAATGAGCAGTTCTTC